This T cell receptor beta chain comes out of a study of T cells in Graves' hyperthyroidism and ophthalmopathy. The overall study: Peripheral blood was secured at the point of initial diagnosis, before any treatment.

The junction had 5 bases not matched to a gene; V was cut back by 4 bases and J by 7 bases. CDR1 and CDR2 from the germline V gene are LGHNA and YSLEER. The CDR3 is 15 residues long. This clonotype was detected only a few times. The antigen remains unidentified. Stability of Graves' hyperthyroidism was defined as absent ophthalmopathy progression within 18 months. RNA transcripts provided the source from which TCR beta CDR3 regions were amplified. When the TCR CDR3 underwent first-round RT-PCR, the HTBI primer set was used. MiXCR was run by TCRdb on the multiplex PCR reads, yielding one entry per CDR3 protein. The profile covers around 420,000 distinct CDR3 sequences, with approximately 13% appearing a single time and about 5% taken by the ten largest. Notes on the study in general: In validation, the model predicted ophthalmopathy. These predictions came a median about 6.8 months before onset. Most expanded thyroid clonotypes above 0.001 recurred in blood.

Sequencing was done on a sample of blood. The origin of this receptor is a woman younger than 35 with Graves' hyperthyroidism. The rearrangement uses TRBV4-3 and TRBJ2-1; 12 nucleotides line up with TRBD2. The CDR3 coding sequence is TGCGCCAGCAGCCGACTAGCGGGAGTATTGAATGAGCAGTTCTTC. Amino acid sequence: CASSRLAGVLNEQFF.